A selection of T cell receptor beta chains follows, all from one sample in a study of cytomegalovirus exposure and HLA in healthy donors. Assay: immunoSEQ multiplex PCR; the TCRdb copy retains only in-frame clones and omits some. Of 200,000 to 250,000 clones in the sample, over 70% were seen once. The sample consisted of PBMCs. These receptor sequences come from a woman aged 60-75 years in good health and CMV-seropositive. Each CDR3 is given with its conserved first and last residue. Each record gives: CDR3 length, V gene, J gene, clone size, CDR3 protein. Clone size is stated in some rows and not others, as once, few, many or a class when expanded.

11	TRBV28	TRBJ2-7	few	CASSYWGQQYF
13	TRBV30	TRBJ1-3	once	CAWNRPSGNTIYF
16	TRBV19	TRBJ1-5	few	CASSISPGGGNQPQHF
14	TRBV9	TRBJ1-5	NA	CASSRTSSNQPQHF
16	TRBV27	TRBJ2-4	NA	CASSLTKGTGENIQYF
13	TRBV7-9	TRBJ1-1	NA	CASRTQGNTEAFF
13	TRBV5-1	TRBJ1-5	NA	CASSLDPNQPQHF
15	TRBV19	TRBJ2-1	NA	CASSTGLAGSYEQFF
13	TRBV28	TRBJ2-7	NA	CASAGGAPYEQYF
15	TRBV7-9	TRBJ1-1	NA	CASSLETGYPLEAFF
16	TRBV7-7	TRBJ2-1	NA	CASSSEAGGPGYEQFF
15	TRBV29-1	TRBJ2-1	NA	CSVEDERLGWNEQFF
12	TRBV6-5	TRBJ1-5	few	CASGTGNQPQHF
15	TRBV6-1	TRBJ1-5	NA	CASQPPGTGGIAQHF
12	TRBV2	TRBJ1-3	NA	CASSVPSNTIYF
13	TRBV7-3	TRBJ1-1	NA	CASSFSGNTEAFF
15	TRBV18	TRBJ2-1	NA	CASSPRTGTYNEQFF
16	TRBV5-1	TRBJ2-7	few	CASSLGQGTGEGEQYF
15	TRBV19	TRBJ2-2	NA	CASSIGPSGTGELFF
15	TRBV5-6	TRBJ2-5	NA	CASTLIKEAEETQYF
16	TRBV7-9	TRBJ2-2	NA	CASSLHSGRPTGELFF
15	TRBV6-5	TRBJ1-5	NA	CASRTGVRSNQPQHF
18	TRBV6-1	TRBJ2-7	NA	CASSKGQGRTSPHYEQYF
12	TRBV6-1	TRBJ2-7	few	CASVGGWYEQYF
14	TRBV14	TRBJ2-7	NA	CASSPRGGANEQYF
12	TRBV29-1	TRBJ2-1	NA	CSVAESYNEQFF
12	TRBV7-9	TRBJ2-5	NA	CASSLTVETQYF
15	TRBV11-3	TRBJ2-1	NA	CASSLMGGGFNEQFF
14	TRBV2	TRBJ2-3	NA	CASKLDAALHRQYF
18	TRBV7-9	TRBJ1-5	few	CASSFSQGTGPFKQPQHF
14	TRBV15	TRBJ2-5	NA	CATSPGTSEETQYF
17	TRBV6-7	TRBJ2-7	NA	CASSFPLLAGFAYEQYF
14	TRBV19	TRBJ1-4	NA	CASTPGQGVGKLFF
15	TRBV5-1	TRBJ2-3	NA	CASSLGTSGTDTQYF
12	TRBV2	TRBJ2-1	NA	CASSEGESEQFF
15	TRBV2	TRBJ2-2	NA	CASRWASANTGELFF
13	TRBV7-8	NA	NA	CASSLATSYEQYF